The TCR beta chain under discussion was sequenced for a study of human T cells and chemical hapten exposure. Whole-study context: Minor volume differences among pooled libraries chiefly drove per-sample TCR yield variation.

Individual cDNA molecules in this library carried unique molecular identifiers. Original data processing: From roughly 23,000 to 700,000 TCRs were found per sample, with a median of roughly 89,000. Each CDR3 protein gets one entry after TCRdb re-called the reads with MiXCR. TCRdb's processing, not the authors', yielded these V and J calls. The sample shows about 120,000 distinct CDR3 sequences, over 7% of them seen only once. The CDR3 has 16 residues. V was clipped by 2 bases and J by 6 bases, with 19 bases between them. The template was total RNA from unfractionated whole blood. The sequencing sample was made of whole blood. This TCR was recovered from a human donor in good health. Some clones in this sample may be carry-over from other donors' samples. V and J are TRBV12-3 or TRBV12-4 and TRBJ1-2, with D perhaps TRBD1 (5 bases). In DNA form, the CDR3 reads TGTGCCAGCAGTTTACCAGGGCTCAACGAAGGTGATGGCTACACCTTC. Its protein product is CASSLPGLNEGDGYTF.